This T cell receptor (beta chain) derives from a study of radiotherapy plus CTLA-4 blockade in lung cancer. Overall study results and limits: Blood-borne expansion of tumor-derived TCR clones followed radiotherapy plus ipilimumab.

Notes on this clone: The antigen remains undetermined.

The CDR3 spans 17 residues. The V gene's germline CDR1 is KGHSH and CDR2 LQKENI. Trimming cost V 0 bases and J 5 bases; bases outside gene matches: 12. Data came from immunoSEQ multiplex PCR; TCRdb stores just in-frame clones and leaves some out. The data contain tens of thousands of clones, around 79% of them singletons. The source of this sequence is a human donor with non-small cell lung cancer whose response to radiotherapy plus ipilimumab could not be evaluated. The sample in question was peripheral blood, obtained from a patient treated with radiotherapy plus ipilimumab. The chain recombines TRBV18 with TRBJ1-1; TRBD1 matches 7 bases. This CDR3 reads CASSPPDREVRLTEAFF. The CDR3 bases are TGTGCCAGCTCACCACCCGACAGGGAGGTTAGGTTAACTGAAGCTTTCTTT.